The clone carrying this T cell receptor (beta chain) was seen repeatedly, ten times or more. Its antigen is unidentified. V trimming: 7 bases; J trimming: 8 bases; junction bases outside the gene matches: 8. Germline CDR1 and CDR2: MDHEN and SYDVKM. The length of the CDR3 is 13 residues. The data originate from a study of T cells in Graves' hyperthyroidism and ophthalmopathy. Study-level points and caveats: Ophthalmopathy was predicted by the model a median of roughly 6.6 months ahead of onset.

Amplified regions were TCR beta CDR3 sequences from RNA transcripts. Researchers ran a first-round RT-PCR on the TCR CDR3 using the HTBI primer set. TCRdb re-called the multiplex PCR reads with MiXCR, one entry per CDR3 protein. The data contain 620,000 or so distinct CDR3 sequences, 13% to 15% of them singletons. The genes are TRBV28 and TRBJ1-1, with 9 bases lining up with TRBD1. Input material: blood. The TCR originated in a woman aged 45-60 years with Graves' ophthalmopathy. CDR3 in DNA: TGTGCCAGCAAAACGACAGGGGGTGGCGAAGCTTTCTTT. Translated, it gives CASKTTGGGEAFF.